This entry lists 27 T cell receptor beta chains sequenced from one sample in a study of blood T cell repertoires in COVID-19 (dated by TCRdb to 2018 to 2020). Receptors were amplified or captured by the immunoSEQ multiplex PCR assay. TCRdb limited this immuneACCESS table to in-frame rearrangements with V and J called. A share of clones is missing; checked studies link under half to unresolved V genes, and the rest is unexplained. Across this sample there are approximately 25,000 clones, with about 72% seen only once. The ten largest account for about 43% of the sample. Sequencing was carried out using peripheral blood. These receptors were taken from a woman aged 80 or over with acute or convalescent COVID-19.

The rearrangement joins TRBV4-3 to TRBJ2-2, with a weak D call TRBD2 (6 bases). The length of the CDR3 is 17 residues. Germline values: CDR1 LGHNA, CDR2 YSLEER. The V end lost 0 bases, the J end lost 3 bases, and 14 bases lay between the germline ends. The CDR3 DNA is TGCGCCAGCAGCCAAGATTACCCCGGGAGAGACACCGGGGAGCTGTTTTTT. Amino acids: CASSQDYPGRDTGELFF.

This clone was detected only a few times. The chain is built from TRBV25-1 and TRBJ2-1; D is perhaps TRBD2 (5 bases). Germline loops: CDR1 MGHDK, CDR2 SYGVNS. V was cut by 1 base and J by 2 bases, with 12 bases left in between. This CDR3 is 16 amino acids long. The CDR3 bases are TGTGCCAGCAGTGAATTAAGAGGGTCCACCTACAATGAGCAGTTCTTC. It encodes CASSELRGSTYNEQFF.

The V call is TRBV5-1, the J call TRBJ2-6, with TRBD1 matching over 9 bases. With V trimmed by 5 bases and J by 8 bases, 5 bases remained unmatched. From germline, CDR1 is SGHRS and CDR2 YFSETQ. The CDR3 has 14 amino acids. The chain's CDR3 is CASREQGATNVLTF. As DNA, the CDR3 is TGCGCCAGCAGAGAACAGGGGGCGACCAACGTCCTGACTTTC.

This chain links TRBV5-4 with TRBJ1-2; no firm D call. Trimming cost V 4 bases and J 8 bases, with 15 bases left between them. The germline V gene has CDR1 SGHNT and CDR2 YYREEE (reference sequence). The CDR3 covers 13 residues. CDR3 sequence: CASSQVGVEGYTF. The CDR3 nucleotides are TGTGCCAGCAGCCAGGTCGGGGTGGAAGGCTACACCTTC. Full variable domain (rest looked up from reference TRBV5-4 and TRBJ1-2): ETGVTQSPTHLIKTRGQQVTLRCSSQSGHNTVSWYQQALGQGPQFIFQYYREEENGRGNFPPRFSGLQFPNYSSELNVNALELDDSALYLCASSQVGVEGYTFGSGTRLTVV.

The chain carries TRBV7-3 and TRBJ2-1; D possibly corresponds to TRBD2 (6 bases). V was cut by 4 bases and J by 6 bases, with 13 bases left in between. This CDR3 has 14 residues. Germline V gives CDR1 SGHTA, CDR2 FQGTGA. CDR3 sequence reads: CASSSGTFPNEQFF. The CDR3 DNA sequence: TGTGCCAGCAGCTCGGGGACTTTCCCCAATGAGCAGTTCTTC.

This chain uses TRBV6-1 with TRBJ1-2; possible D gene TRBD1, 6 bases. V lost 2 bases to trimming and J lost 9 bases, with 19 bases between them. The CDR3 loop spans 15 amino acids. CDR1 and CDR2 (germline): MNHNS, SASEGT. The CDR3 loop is CASSETVGTLKSYTF. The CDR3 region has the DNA TGTGCCAGCAGTGAAACGGTCGGGACACTGAAGAGCTACACCTTC.

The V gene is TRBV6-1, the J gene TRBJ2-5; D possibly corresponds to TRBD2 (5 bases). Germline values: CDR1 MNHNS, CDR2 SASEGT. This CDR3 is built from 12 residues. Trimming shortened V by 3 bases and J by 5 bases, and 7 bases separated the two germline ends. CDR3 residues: CASSETGETQYF. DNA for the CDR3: TGTGCCAGCAGTGAGACGGGGGAGACCCAGTACTTC.

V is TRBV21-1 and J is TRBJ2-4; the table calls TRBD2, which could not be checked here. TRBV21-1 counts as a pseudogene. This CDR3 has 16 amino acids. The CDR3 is CASSKRPGTGKNIQYF. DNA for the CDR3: TGTGCCAGCAGCAAACGGCCCGGGACTGGCAAAAACATTCAGTACTTC.

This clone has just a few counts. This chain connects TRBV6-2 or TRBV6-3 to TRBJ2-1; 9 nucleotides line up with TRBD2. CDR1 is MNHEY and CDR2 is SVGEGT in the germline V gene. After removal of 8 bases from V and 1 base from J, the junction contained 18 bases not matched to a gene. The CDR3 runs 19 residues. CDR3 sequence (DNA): TGTGCCAGCGGCCCCTCCCCAGGATCGACTAGCGGATCCTACAATGAGCAGTTCTTC. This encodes CASGPSPGSTSGSYNEQFF.

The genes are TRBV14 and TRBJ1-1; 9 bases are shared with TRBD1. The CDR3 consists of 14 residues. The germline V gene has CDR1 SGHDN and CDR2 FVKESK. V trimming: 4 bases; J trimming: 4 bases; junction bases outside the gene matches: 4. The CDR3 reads CASSLLTGGTEAFF. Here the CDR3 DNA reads TGTGCCAGCAGCCTCCTGACAGGGGGCACTGAAGCTTTCTTT. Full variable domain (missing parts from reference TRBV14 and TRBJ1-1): EAGVTQFPSHSVIEKGQTVTLRCDPISGHDNLYWYRRVMGKEIKFLLHFVKESKQDESGMPNNRFLAERTGGTYSTLKVQPAELEDSGVYFCASSLLTGGTEAFFGQGTRLTVV.

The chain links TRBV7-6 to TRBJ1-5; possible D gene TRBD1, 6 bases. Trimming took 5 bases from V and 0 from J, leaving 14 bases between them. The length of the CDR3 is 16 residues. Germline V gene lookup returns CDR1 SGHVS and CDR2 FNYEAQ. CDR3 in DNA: TGTGCCAGCAGCCAAGGGACACCGCATAGCAATCAGCCCCAGCATTTT. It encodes CASSQGTPHSNQPQHF.

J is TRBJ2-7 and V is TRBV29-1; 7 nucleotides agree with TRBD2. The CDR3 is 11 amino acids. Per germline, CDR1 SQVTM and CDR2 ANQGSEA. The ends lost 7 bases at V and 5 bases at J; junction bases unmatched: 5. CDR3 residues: CSGRLAHEQYF. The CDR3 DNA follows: TGCAGCGGCCGACTAGCCCACGAGCAGTACTTC.

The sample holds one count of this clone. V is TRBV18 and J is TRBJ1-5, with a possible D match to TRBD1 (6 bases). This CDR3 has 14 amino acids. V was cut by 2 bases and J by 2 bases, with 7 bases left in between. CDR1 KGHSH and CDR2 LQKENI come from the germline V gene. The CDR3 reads CASSPEGGNQPQHF. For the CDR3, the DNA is TGTGCCAGCTCACCAGAGGGGGGCAATCAGCCCCAGCATTTT.

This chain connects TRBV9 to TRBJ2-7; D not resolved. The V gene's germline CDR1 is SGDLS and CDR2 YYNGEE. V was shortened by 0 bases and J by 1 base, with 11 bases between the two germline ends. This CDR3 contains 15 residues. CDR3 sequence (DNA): TGTGCCAGCAGCGTAGGGTCAGGTCCGTCCTACGAGCAGTACTTC. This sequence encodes CASSVGSGPSYEQYF.

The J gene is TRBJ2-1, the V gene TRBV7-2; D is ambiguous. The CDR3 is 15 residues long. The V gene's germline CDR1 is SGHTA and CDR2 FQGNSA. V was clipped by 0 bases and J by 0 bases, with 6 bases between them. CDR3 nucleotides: TGTGCCAGCAGCTTAGCGGCAGGCTCCTACAATGAGCAGTTCTTC. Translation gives CASSLAAGSYNEQFF.

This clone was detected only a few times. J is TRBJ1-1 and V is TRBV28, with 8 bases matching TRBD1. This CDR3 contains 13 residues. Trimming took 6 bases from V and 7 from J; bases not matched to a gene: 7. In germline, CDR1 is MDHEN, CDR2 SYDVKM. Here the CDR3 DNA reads TGTGCCAGCAGGGATACAGGGGGGGGTGAAGCTTTCTTT. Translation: CASRDTGGGEAFF.

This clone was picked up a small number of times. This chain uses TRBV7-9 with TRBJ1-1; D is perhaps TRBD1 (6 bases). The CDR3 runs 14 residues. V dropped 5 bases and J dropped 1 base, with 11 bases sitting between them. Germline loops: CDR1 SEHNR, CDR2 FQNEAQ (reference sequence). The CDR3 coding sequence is TGTGCCAGCAGCAACAGGGTCGGGAACACTGAAGCTTTCTTT. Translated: CASSNRVGNTEAFF.

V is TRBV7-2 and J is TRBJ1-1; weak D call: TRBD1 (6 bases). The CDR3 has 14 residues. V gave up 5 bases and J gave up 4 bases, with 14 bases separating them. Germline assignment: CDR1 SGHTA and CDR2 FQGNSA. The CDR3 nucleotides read TGTGCCAGCAGCCCACAGGGAGAGGGCACTGAAGCTTTCTTT. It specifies CASSPQGEGTEAFF.

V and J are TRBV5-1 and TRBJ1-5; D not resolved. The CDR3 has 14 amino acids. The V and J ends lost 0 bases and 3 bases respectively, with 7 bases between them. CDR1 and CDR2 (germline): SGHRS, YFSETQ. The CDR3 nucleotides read TGCGCCAGCAGCTTGGGGCAGAACAATCAGCCCCAGCATTTT. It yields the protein CASSLGQNNQPQHF.

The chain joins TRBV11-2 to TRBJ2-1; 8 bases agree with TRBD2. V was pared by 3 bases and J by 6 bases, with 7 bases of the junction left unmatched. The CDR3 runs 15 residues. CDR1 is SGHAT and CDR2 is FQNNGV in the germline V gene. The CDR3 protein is CASSFIAGLRNEQFF. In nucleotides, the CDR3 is TGTGCCAGCAGCTTCATAGCGGGGCTCCGCAATGAGCAGTTCTTC.

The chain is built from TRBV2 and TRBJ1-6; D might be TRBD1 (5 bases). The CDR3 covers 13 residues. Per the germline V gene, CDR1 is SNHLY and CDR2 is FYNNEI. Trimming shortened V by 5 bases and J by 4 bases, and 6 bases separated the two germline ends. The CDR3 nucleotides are TGTGCCAGCAGTCAGGGATATAATTCACCCCTCCACTTT. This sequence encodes CASSQGYNSPLHF. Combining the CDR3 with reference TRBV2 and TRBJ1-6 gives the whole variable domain EPEVTQTPSHQVTQMGQEVILRCVPISNHLYFYWYRQILGQKVEFLVSFYNNEISEKSEIFDDQFSVERPDGSNFTLKIRSTKLEDSAMYFCASSQGYNSPLHFGNGTRLTVT.

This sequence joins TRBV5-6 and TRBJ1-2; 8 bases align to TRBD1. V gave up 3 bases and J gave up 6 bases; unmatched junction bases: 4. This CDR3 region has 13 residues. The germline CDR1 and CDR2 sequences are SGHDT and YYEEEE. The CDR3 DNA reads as TGTGCCAGCAGCTGGACAGGGATCAATGGCTACACCTTC. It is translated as CASSWTGINGYTF.

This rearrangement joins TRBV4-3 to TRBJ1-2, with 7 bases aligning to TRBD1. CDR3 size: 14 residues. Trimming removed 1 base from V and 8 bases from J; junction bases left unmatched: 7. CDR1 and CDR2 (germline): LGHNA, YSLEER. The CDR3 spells CASSQVQGLGGYTF. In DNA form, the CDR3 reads TGCGCCAGCAGCCAAGTACAGGGGTTAGGGGGCTACACCTTC.

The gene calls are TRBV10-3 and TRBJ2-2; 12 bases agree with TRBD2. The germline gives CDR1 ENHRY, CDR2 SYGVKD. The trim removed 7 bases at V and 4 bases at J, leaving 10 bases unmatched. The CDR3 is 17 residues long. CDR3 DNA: TGTGCCATCACCAAGGGTAGGACTAGCGGGACCACCGGGGAGCTGTTTTTT. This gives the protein CAITKGRTSGTTGELFF.

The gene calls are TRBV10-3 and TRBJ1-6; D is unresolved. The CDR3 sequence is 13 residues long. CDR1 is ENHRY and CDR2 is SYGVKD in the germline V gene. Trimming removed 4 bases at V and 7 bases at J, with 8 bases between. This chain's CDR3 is CAISVGGNSPLHF. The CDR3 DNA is TGTGCCATCAGTGTGGGAGGGAATTCACCCCTCCACTTT.

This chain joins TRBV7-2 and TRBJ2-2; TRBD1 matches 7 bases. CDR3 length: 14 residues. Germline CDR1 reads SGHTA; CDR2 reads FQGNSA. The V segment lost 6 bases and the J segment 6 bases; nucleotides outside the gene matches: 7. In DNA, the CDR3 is TGTGCCAGCAGTTCACAGGGGCACGCCGGGGAGCTGTTTTTT. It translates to CASSSQGHAGELFF.

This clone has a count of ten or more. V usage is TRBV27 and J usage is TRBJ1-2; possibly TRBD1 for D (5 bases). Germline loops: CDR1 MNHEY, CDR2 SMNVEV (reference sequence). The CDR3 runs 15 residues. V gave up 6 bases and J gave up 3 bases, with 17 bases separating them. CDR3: CASSPNWGADYGYTF. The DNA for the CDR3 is TGTGCCAGCAGCCCTAACTGGGGCGCGGACTATGGCTACACCTTC.